This TCR beta chain was sequenced in a study of blood T cell repertoires in COVID-19. Overall study context: COVID-19 samples from acute and convalescent phases originated in the United States, Italy and Spain.

Original analysis: Amplified reference gene primers provided the basis for estimating nucleated cell counts. Here immunoSEQ multiplex PCR was the method, and the copy in TCRdb shows in-frame clones only, minus some. The D gene and trimming were derived from the DNA, and the V and J assignments and clone size from that table. Of 250,000 to 350,000 clones in the sample, around 88% were seen once. Sample: peripheral blood. The TCR comes from a woman in her forties or fifties with acute or convalescent COVID-19.

The CDR3 coding sequence is TGTGCCACCAGTACCCGGACAGCTGGGACCGGGGAGCTGTTTTTT. Translating gives CATSTRTAGTGELFF. This chain connects TRBV24-1 to TRBJ2-2; possibly TRBD1 for D (6 bases). The V and J ends lost 6 bases and 5 bases respectively, with 15 bases between them. The V gene's germline CDR1 is KGHDR and CDR2 SFDVKD. The CDR3 length is 15 residues.